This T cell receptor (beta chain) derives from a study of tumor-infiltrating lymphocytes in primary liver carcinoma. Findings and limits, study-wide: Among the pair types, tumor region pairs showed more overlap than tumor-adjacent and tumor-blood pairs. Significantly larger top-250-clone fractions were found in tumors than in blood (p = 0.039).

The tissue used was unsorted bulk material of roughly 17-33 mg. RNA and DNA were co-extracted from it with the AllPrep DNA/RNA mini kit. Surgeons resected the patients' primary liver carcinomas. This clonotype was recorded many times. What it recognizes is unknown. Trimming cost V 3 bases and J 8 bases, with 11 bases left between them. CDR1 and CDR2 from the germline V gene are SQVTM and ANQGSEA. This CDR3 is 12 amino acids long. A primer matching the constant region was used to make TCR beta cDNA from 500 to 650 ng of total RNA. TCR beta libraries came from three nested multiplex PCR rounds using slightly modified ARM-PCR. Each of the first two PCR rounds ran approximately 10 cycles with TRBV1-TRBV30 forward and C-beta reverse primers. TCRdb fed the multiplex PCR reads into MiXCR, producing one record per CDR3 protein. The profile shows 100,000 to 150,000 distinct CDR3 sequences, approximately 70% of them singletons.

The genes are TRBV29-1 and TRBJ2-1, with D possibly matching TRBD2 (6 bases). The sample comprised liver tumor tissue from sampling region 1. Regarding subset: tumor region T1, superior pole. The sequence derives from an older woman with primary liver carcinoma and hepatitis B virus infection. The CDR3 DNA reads TGCAGCGTTGACCTACCGGGAGATGAGCAGTTCTTC. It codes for CSVDLPGDEQFF.